This record covers a single T cell receptor beta chain. Its specificity is not known. Trimming removed 2 bases at V and 0 bases at J, with 9 bases between. CDR1 and CDR2 from the germline V gene are SGHRS and YFSETQ. The CDR3 length is 15 residues. These data originate in a study of T cell responses to AZD1222 COVID-19 vaccine. Points from the study as a whole: Donors were largely white British and mainly female; clonal diversity was possibly underestimated. Sampling captured repertoires only after the peak T cell response. Per reports, nearly half of all spike-specific TCRs target regions that are unmutated in variants.

Here immunoSEQ multiplex PCR was the method, and the copy in TCRdb shows in-frame clones only, minus some. Of roughly 50,000 clones listed, approximately 80% are singletons. The sequenced sample was peripheral blood, obtained on day 0 of AZD1222 vaccination. The chain employs TRBV5-1 and TRBJ2-1; D is unresolved. This TCR was recovered from an adult in good health. This chain's CDR3 is CASSLSPDSYNEQFF. CDR3 sequence (DNA): TGCGCCAGCAGCTTAAGTCCAGACTCCTACAATGAGCAGTTCTTC.